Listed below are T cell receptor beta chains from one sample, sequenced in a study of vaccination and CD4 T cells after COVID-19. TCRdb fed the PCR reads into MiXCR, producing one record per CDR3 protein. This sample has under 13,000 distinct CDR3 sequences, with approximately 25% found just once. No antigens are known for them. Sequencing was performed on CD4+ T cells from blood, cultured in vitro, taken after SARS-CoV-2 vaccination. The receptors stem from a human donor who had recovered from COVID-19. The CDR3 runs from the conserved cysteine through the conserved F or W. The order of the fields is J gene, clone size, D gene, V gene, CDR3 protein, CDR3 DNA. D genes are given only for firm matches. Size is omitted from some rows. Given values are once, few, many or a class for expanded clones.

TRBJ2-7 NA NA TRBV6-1 CASSALGTYEQYF TGTGCCAGCAGCGCCTTGGGCACCTACGAGCAGTACTTC
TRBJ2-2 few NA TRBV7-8 CASSGSGNTGELFF TGTGCCAGCAGCGGGTCGGGGAACACCGGGGAGCTGTTTTTT
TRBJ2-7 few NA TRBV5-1 CASTASGSGSYEQYF TGCGCCAGCACTGCGTCGGGGAGCGGATCCTACGAGCAGTACTTC
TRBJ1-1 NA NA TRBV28 CASSPPTSLNTEAFF TGTGCCAGCAGTCCACCGACAAGTTTGAACACTGAAGCTTTCTTT
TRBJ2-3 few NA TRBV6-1 CASYRASTDTQYF TGTGCCAGTTACAGGGCAAGCACAGATACGCAGTATTTT
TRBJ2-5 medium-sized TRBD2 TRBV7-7 CASSHPSGGAQETQYF TGTGCCAGCAGCCATCCTAGCGGGGGGGCGCAGGAGACCCAGTACTTC
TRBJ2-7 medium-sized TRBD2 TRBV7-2 CASSQGLAGATHYEQYF TGTGCCAGCAGCCAGGGACTAGCGGGAGCCACCCACTACGAGCAGTACTTC
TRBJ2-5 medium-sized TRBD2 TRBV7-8 CASSPGGLAGRSWYF TGTGCCAGCAGCCCAGGTGGGCTAGCGGGACGTAGTTGGTACTTC
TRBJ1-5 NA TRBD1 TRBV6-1 CASSSGQGAVSNQPQHF TGTGCCAGCAGCTCAGGACAGGGGGCAGTTAGCAATCAGCCCCAGCATTTT
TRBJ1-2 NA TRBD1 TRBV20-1 CGALRTGQPPLGGYTF TGCGGTGCCCTACGGACAGGGCAACCCCCCCTCGGGGGCTACACCTTC
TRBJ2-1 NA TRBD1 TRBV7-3 CASSLSMWTGKYNEQFF TGTGCCAGCAGCTTATCCATGTGGACAGGGAAATACAATGAGCAGTTCTTC
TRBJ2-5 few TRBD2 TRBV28 CASSPPFAGLAGQRGETQYF TGTGCCAGCAGCCCCCCCTTTGCCGGACTAGCGGGTCAAAGGGGGGAGACCCAGTACTTC
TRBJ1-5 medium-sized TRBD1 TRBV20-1 CSAPIPGTGESQPQHF TGCAGTGCCCCAATCCCGGGGACAGGGGAAAGTCAGCCCCAGCATTTT
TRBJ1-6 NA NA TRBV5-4 CASSLWGDPWSPLHF TGTGCCAGCAGCTTGTGGGGGGACCCTTGGTCACCCCTCCACTTT
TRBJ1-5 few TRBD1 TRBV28 CASSYRDRNQPQHF TGTGCCAGCAGCTACCGGGACAGAAATCAGCCCCAGCATTTT
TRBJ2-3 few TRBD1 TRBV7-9 CASTWDRRTDTQYF TGTGCCAGCACCTGGGACAGACGCACAGATACGCAGTATTTT
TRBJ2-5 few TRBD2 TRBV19 CASSSSARSGGTRVGTQYF TGTGCCAGTAGCTCCTCAGCGCGGAGCGGGGGGACCCGGGTGGGGACCCAGTACTTC
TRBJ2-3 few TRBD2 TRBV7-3 CASSLSGGPDTDTQYF TGTGCCAGCAGCTTATCGGGGGGGCCCGACACAGATACGCAGTATTTT
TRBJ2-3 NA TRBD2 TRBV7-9 CASSPQGGGTDTQYF TGTGCCAGCAGCCCCCAGGGAGGGGGCACAGATACGCAGTATTTT
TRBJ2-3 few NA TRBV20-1 CSARDRRGRDTQYF TGCAGTGCTAGAGATCGCCGGGGGCGAGATACGCAGTATTTT
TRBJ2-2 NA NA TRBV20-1 CSARAAGQMNTGELFF TGCAGTGCTAGAGCGGCGGGACAGATGAACACCGGGGAGCTGTTTTTT
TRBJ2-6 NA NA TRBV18 CASSPPRFGANVLTF TGTGCCAGCTCACCACCGAGGTTTGGGGCCAACGTCCTGACTTTC
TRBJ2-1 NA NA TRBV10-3 CAISESTNLYNEQFF TGTGCCATCAGTGAGTCCACGAACCTCTACAATGAGCAGTTCTTC
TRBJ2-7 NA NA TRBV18 CASSQQNSETYEQYF TGTGCCAGCTCACAACAAAACTCTGAGACCTACGAGCAGTACTTC
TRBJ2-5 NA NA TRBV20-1 CSGGPSGYQETQYF TGCAGTGGTGGGCCTTCGGGGTACCAAGAGACCCAGTACTTC
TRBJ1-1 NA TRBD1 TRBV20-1 CSPPKGQPNTEAFF TGCAGTCCACCCAAGGGACAGCCGAACACTGAAGCTTTCTTT
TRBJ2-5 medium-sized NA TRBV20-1 CSAQRGPQETQYF TGCAGTGCTCAGAGAGGCCCTCAAGAGACCCAGTACTTC
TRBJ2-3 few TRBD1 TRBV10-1 CASGPGGPYDTQYF TGCGCCAGCGGCCCAGGGGGCCCCTACGATACGCAGTATTTT
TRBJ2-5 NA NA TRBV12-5 CASGLATPRTQYF TGTGCTAGTGGTTTGGCGACCCCTAGGACCCAGTACTTC
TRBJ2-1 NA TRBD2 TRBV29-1 CSVVTSGVYNEQFF TGCAGCGTTGTGACTAGCGGGGTCTACAATGAGCAGTTCTTC
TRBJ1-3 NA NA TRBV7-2 CASSSNRMAGNTIYF TGTGCCAGCAGCTCTAACAGGATGGCGGGAAACACCATATATTTT
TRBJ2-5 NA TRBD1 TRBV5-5 CASIRGDRGLLQETQYF TGTGCCAGCATTCGGGGGGACAGGGGGCTTTTACAAGAGACCCAGTACTTC
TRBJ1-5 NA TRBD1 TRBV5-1 CASSLGGQDNQPQHF TGCGCCAGCAGCTTGGGAGGACAGGATAATCAGCCCCAGCATTTT
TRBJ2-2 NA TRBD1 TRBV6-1 CASSVSSGGTGELFF TGTGCCAGCAGTGTATCATCAGGGGGCACCGGGGAGCTGTTTTTT
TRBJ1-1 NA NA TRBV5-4 CASSPGKSTEAFF TGTGCCAGCAGTCCCGGTAAGAGCACTGAAGCTTTCTTT
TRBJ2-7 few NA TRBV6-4 CASSDSTVTCYEQYF TGTGCCAGCAGTGACTCGACAGTAACCTGTTACGAGCAGTACTTC